A selection of T cell receptor beta chains follows, all from one sample in a study of spatial heterogeneity in lung cancer. TCRdb used MiXCR to reprocess the 5' RACE reads, holding one entry per CDR3 protein. This sample yields about 120,000 distinct CDR3 sequences, of which 12% are seen a single time; 16% belongs to the top ten. The sequencing used PBMCs, collected at follow-up. These receptors all come from a male donor with early-stage non-small cell lung cancer. Each CDR3 is given without its conserved first and last residue. Fields, in order: J gene, clone size, V gene, CDR3 protein. Some rows have no size entry. The others give once, few or many, or a class for an expanded clone.

j_call: TRBJ2-3
clone_size: few
v_call: TRBV7-2
cdr3_aa: ASSLNEADTQY

j_call: TRBJ2-1
clone_size: few
v_call: TRBV20-1
cdr3_aa: SARITSGFHNEQF

j_call: TRBJ2-1
clone_size: many
v_call: TRBV7-6
cdr3_aa: ASSLGSMLARDEQF

j_call: TRBJ2-2
clone_size: .
v_call: TRBV14
cdr3_aa: ASSQGYTGELF

j_call: TRBJ2-1
clone_size: few
v_call: TRBV5-1
cdr3_aa: ASSLTGQGIHNEQF

j_call: TRBJ2-1
clone_size: .
v_call: TRBV27
cdr3_aa: AGTGGQLSSYNEQF

j_call: TRBJ1-2
clone_size: few
v_call: TRBV20-1
cdr3_aa: SARLARAYGYT

j_call: TRBJ2-7
clone_size: .
v_call: TRBV15
cdr3_aa: ATSRDRQGSYEQY

j_call: TRBJ2-1
clone_size: many
v_call: TRBV5-1
cdr3_aa: ASSLAGQGAFNEQF

j_call: TRBJ1-5
clone_size: few
v_call: TRBV7-9
cdr3_aa: ASSSQQGPTQH

j_call: TRBJ2-2
clone_size: .
v_call: TRBV3-1
cdr3_aa: ASSPLKRLGTGELF

j_call: TRBJ2-7
clone_size: many
v_call: TRBV9
cdr3_aa: ASSVHEDSSSYEQY

j_call: TRBJ1-1
clone_size: .
v_call: TRBV18
cdr3_aa: ASSPDRVVIEAF

j_call: TRBJ2-7
clone_size: few
v_call: TRBV20-1
cdr3_aa: SARTSGGLYEQY

j_call: TRBJ1-5
clone_size: few
v_call: TRBV23-1
cdr3_aa: ASSGQGHNQPQH

j_call: TRBJ2-3
clone_size: once
v_call: TRBV9
cdr3_aa: ASSRSGTSGVTDTQY

j_call: TRBJ2-1
clone_size: many
v_call: TRBV5-1
cdr3_aa: ASSLAGLLSYNEQF

j_call: TRBJ1-1
clone_size: .
v_call: TRBV6-6
cdr3_aa: ASSPYMNTEAF

j_call: TRBJ1-1
clone_size: many
v_call: TRBV24-1
cdr3_aa: ATRGGVRTEAF

j_call: TRBJ2-7
clone_size: few
v_call: TRBV11-2
cdr3_aa: ASSLGITSSYEQY

j_call: TRBJ1-1
clone_size: .
v_call: TRBV2
cdr3_aa: ASSWGQSNTEAF

j_call: TRBJ1-4
clone_size: .
v_call: TRBV6-5
cdr3_aa: ASSEIQGSEKLF

j_call: TRBJ2-7
clone_size: .
v_call: TRBV27
cdr3_aa: ASSLSAGFHEQY

j_call: TRBJ1-4
clone_size: few
v_call: TRBV10-3
cdr3_aa: AIGGPGGIGEKLF

j_call: TRBJ2-3
clone_size: few
v_call: TRBV20-1
cdr3_aa: SAVDITDTQY

j_call: TRBJ2-3
clone_size: few
v_call: TRBV5-4
cdr3_aa: ASSPIQRGADTQY

j_call: TRBJ1-2
clone_size: many
v_call: TRBV11-2
cdr3_aa: ASSQGQLGYGYT

j_call: TRBJ2-4
clone_size: many
v_call: TRBV12-3/TRBV12-4
cdr3_aa: ASRPGRKNIQY